This T cell receptor beta chain was sequenced for a study of shared clonotypes between healthy human individuals. Study as a whole: Three plates each covered CD4 naive and memory; CD8 naive two, CD8 memory one.

The CDR3 contains 15 residues. CDR1 and CDR2 from the germline V gene are LNHNV and YYDKDF (reference sequence). The V and J ends lost 0 bases and 3 bases respectively, with 11 bases between them. Notes on this clone: Its matching antigen is unknown.

Overall study results and limits: Relative to their counterparts shared across all four donors, non-shared clonotypes exhibited diminished generation probabilities. Only blood was sampled; tissue repertoires likely differ.

Several immunoSEQ plates received, in even portions, the genomic DNA of each subset. Profiled with immunoSEQ multiplex PCR; TCRdb holds only in-frame clones, not every one. The table records under 1,900,000 clones, approximately 98.5% of them present only once. Sequenced: naive CD4+ T cells sorted from blood. As for subset: CD45RA+ positively selected. The sequence was collected from a man aged 30 to 39 in good health. This chain uses TRBV15 with TRBJ1-2; possibly TRBD1 for D (5 bases). CDR3 DNA: TGTGCCACCAGCAGAGACCGGGGCGTCGACTATGGCTACACCTTC. Translation: CATSRDRGVDYGYTF.